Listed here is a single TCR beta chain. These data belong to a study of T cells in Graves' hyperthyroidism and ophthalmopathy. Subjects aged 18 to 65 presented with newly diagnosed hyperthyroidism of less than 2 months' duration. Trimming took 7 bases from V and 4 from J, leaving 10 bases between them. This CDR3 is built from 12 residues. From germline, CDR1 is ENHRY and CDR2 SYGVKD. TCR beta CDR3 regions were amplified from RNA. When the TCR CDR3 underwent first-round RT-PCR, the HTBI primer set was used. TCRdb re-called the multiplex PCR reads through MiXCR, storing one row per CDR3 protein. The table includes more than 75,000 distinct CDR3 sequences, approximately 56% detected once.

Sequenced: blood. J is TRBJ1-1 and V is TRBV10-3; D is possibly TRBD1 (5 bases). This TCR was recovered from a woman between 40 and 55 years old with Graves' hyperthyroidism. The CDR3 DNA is TGTGCCATCATGGCTACAGGCACTGAAGCTTTCTTT. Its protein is CAIMATGTEAFF.